These T cell receptor beta chains were read from a single sample in a study of identical twins. Each CDR3 protein gets one entry after TCRdb re-called the 5' RACE reads with MiXCR. This table holds 430,000 or so distinct CDR3 sequences, 24% found once. These data were also filed under a second study, of T cells expressing NK-cell markers.

Sequenced: CD4+ T cells sorted from blood. These receptor sequences come from a woman aged 18-29 years in good health. Each CDR3 is given with its conserved first and last residue. The order of the fields is D gene, clone size, J gene, V gene, CDR3 DNA, CDR3 protein. D genes are given only for firm matches. Clone size is not always given. Where it is, it says once, few, many or a class for expanded clones.

>TRBD2|few|TRBJ2-1|TRBV11-2
TGTGCCAGCACTCCCGGGGGGAGCTCCTACAATGAGCAGTTCTTC
CASTPGGSSYNEQFF
>TRBD1|.|TRBJ2-1|TRBV29-1
TGCAGCGCTACAGGGGGTCATGAGCAGTTCTTC
CSATGGHEQFF
>.|.|TRBJ1-1|TRBV11-2
TGTGCCAGCAGCTTAGATCTAAGTGGGGTCGCTGAAGCTTTCTTT
CASSLDLSGVAEAFF
>.|few|TRBJ2-1|TRBV12-3/TRBV12-4
TGTGCCAGCAGTGGGGGGCTAGAGGGCAATGAGCAGTTCTTC
CASSGGLEGNEQFF
>TRBD2|.|TRBJ2-1|TRBV4-3
TGCGCCAGCAGCCCAGCCGGGGGACTATTAAATGAGCAGTTCTTC
CASSPAGGLLNEQFF
>.|.|TRBJ2-7|TRBV21-1
TGTGCCAGCAGGAACGACCGGGACAGCCAAACTGATTCCTACGAGCAGTACTTC
CASRNDRDSQTDSYEQYF
>.|.|TRBJ1-1|TRBV11-2
TGTGCCAGCAGCTTATTACGGCGCATTGTCGCTGAAGCTTTCTTT
CASSLLRRIVAEAFF
>.|many|TRBJ2-1|TRBV3-1
TGTGCCAGCAGCCAGGCCAATGAGCAGTTCTTC
CASSQANEQFF
>.|.|TRBJ2-7|TRBV4-2
TGTGCCAGCAGCCCAACAACAGGGTCAGTATACGAGCAGTACTTC
CASSPTTGSVYEQYF
>.|few|TRBJ1-2|TRBV30
TGTGCCTGGAATGGCGACGGGAACTATGGCTACACCTTC
CAWNGDGNYGYTF
>.|.|TRBJ2-1|TRBV5-1
TGCGCCAGCAGCTTGGGGGACTCCCATAATGAGCAGTTCTTC
CASSLGDSHNEQFF
>.|.|TRBJ1-5|TRBV12-3/TRBV12-4
TGTGCCAGCAGTTTCGCCGGCGTGAGTCCCCAGCATTTT
CASSFAGVSPQHF
>.|.|TRBJ2-5|TRBV13
TGTGCCAGCAGCTCCGGACGGATCCAAGAGACCCAGTACTTC
CASSSGRIQETQYF
>.|few|TRBJ2-7|TRBV20-1
TGCAGTGCTTACTCCAGGGTAGCGGCCTACGAGCAGTACTTC
CSAYSRVAAYEQYF
>.|few|TRBJ1-1|TRBV7-8
TGTGCCAGCAGCTTAGTTGGGATATCGGGAGCTTTCTTT
CASSLVGISGAFF
>TRBD1|many|TRBJ1-6|TRBV7-2
TGTGCCAGCAGCTGGACAGGGGGCGGAAATTCACCCCTCCACTTT
CASSWTGGGNSPLHF
>TRBD2|few|TRBJ2-1|TRBV7-2
TGTGCCAGCAGGGGACTAGCGAGGGACAATGAGCAGTTCTTC
CASRGLARDNEQFF
>.|few|TRBJ1-2|TRBV20-1
TGCAGTGCTCGGGGGGCGTCTAACTATGGCTACACCTTC
CSARGASNYGYTF
>.|many|TRBJ2-2|TRBV20-1
TGCAGTGCTAGGGGCGCGAACACCGGGGAGCTGTTTTTT
CSARGANTGELFF
>.|.|TRBJ1-6|TRBV6-5
TGTGCCAGCAGTTACTCTTCGGGGAAATATAATTCACCCCTCCACTTT
CASSYSSGKYNSPLHF
>.|few|TRBJ2-3|TRBV12-3/TRBV12-4
TGTGCCAGCAGTACCCAGATTGTCACAGATACGCAGTATTTT
CASSTQIVTDTQYF
>.|.|TRBJ1-6|TRBV9
TGTGCCAGCAGCGTACAGGGGACCTATAATTCACCCCTCCACTTT
CASSVQGTYNSPLHF
>TRBD2|few|TRBJ2-1|TRBV7-2
TGTGCCAGCAGCTTAGGTCGCGGGAGGCCCAACAATGAGCAGTTCTTC
CASSLGRGRPNNEQFF
>TRBD2|few|TRBJ2-7|TRBV5-1
TGCGCCAGCTCCTGGAGTAGCGGGTTTACAGGCGAGCAGTACTTC
CASSWSSGFTGEQYF
>.|.|TRBJ2-1|TRBV3-1
TGTGCCAGCAGCCAAGGGTCGGCTAGTGGGTCTCAGAATGAGCAGTTCTTC
CASSQGSASGSQNEQFF
>TRBD1|.|TRBJ2-1|TRBV4-3
TGCGCCAGCAGCCCACTCCGGGACAGGGGGTACAATGAGCAGTTCTTC
CASSPLRDRGYNEQFF